This TCR beta chain was captured by sequencing in a study of blood T cell repertoires in COVID-19. As for the study in general: COVID-19 samples, acute and convalescent, were from the United States, Italy and Spain. T cells, B-cell-depleted T cells, or PBMCs provided the cDNA or gDNA that served as material.

In the original processing: Amplifying reference gene primers gave estimates of nucleated cell counts. Using immunoSEQ multiplex PCR, the repertoire was profiled, and TCRdb retains in-frame clones only, with some absent. From that table come the V and J calls and clone size; the DNA was used to work out D and trimming. The sample holds 200,000 or so clones, around nine tenths seen once. The germline V gene encodes CDR1 SGHNT and CDR2 YYREEE (reference sequence). The V and J ends lost 3 bases and 10 bases respectively, with 11 bases between them. The CDR3 consists of 12 residues. This chain uses TRBV5-4 with TRBJ1-5, with unresolved D. This sequence originates from a woman aged 55-70 years with acute or convalescent COVID-19. The sample consisted of peripheral blood. This CDR3 is CASSSDRGPQHF. CDR3 sequence (DNA): TGTGCCAGCAGCTCCGACCGGGGTCCCCAGCATTTT.